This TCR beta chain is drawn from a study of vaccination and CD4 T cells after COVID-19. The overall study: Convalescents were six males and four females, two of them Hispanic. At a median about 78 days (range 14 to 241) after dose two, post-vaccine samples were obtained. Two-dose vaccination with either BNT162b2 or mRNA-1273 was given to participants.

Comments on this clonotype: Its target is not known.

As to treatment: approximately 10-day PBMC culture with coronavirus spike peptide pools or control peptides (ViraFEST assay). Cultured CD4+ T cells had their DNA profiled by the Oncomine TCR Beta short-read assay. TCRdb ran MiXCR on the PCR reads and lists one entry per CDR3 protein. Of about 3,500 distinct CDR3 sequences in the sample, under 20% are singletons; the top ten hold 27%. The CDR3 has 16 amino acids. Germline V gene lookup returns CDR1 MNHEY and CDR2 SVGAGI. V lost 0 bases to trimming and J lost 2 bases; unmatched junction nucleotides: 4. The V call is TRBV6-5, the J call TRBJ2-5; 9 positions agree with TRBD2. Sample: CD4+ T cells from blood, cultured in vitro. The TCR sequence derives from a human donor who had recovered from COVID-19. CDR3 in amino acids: CASSYSWRGGQETQYF. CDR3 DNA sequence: TGTGCCAGCAGTTACTCATGGCGGGGGGGGCAAGAGACCCAGTACTTC.